Detailed here is one T cell receptor beta chain. This sample is part of a study of molecular identifiers for immune sequencing clone quantification. This CDR3 region has 13 residues. Trimming took 3 bases from V and 4 from J, leaving 9 bases between them. Sorting isolated naive CD8 T cells as CD8+CD4-CCR7+CD45RA+ events. The authors built bulk TCR libraries by previously described methods with listed TCR primers. Via MiXCR, TCRdb re-called the PCR reads, giving one row per CDR3 protein. The table has hundreds of thousands of distinct CDR3 sequences, roughly 25% seen once; the top ten hold about 0.78%.

The chain combines TRBV12-3 or TRBV12-4 with TRBJ1-2; tentatively, D is TRBD1 (6 bases). The clonotype originates from a human donor in good health. Some libraries in this study had Jurkat cell RNA spiked in. Sequenced: naive CD8+ T cells from blood, with Jurkat cell RNA spiked in. Documented subset: FACS-sorted CD8+CD4-CCR7+CD45RA+ naive T cells. CDR3 nucleotides: TGTGCCAGCAGTTTGGGGGCGGTCTATGGCTACACCTTC. Translation gives CASSLGAVYGYTF.